Presented here are 30 T cell receptor beta chains from one specimen sequenced in a study of Ad26.COV2.S vaccination and SARS-CoV-2 variants. Described treatment: about 20 received Ad26.COV2.S at low or high dose, single or two shots; about 5 received placebo; per-sample allocation not given. Vaccine and placebo recipients were sampled on day 63 after the first injection. Sequencing was performed with immunoSEQ multiplex PCR; in TCRdb, only in-frame clones are kept and a portion is missing. The table has about 250,000 clones, around nine tenths seen once; the top ten hold 2.9%. Material: peripheral blood, obtained in a trial of Ad26.COV2.S vaccine versus placebo. Source of these receptors: a person between 18 and 59 years old who received the Ad26.COV2.S COVID-19 vaccine or a placebo.

This clone was seen only a few times. This chain links TRBV6-5 with TRBJ1-2; D gene ambiguous. This CDR3 spans 12 amino acids. Germline loops: CDR1 MNHEY, CDR2 SVGAGI. Trimming removed 6 bases at V and 6 bases at J, with 11 bases between. As DNA, the CDR3 is TGTGCCAGCAGAGGGCTCAACAATGGCTACACCTTC. Its translation is CASRGLNNGYTF.

V is TRBV30 and J is TRBJ1-1; unclear D gene. Germline-derived CDR1 and CDR2 are GTSNPN and SVGIG (reference sequence). The CDR3 runs to 14 residues. V lost 0 bases, J lost 0 bases, and 8 bases lay in between. The CDR3 loop reads CAWSVLYVNTEAFF. CDR3 nucleotides: TGTGCCTGGAGTGTACTATACGTGAACACTGAAGCTTTCTTT.

The chain couples TRBV11-3 to TRBJ2-1, with D tentatively TRBD1 (5 bases). V was pared by 0 bases and J by 0 bases, with 15 bases between. The length of the CDR3 is 18 residues. Per germline, CDR1 SGHNT and CDR2 YENEEA. The CDR3 DNA follows: TGTGCCAGCAGCTTAGACGTCGGCTCCAGGGACTCCTACAATGAGCAGTTCTTC. It specifies CASSLDVGSRDSYNEQFF.

This clone was recorded only once. The V call is TRBV11-2, the J call TRBJ1-3, with D uncertain. The CDR3 sequence is 16 residues long. Germline lookup yields CDR1 SGHAT and CDR2 FQNNGV. Trimming left V 1 base short and J 0 bases short, with 10 bases between. CDR3 in amino acids: CASSLVELTSGNTIYF. The CDR3 bases are TGTGCCAGCAGCTTAGTTGAACTGACCTCTGGAAACACCATATATTTT. Together with reference TRBV11-2 and TRBJ1-3, the CDR3 gives the full variable domain: EAGVAQSPRYKIIEKRQSVAFWCNPISGHATLYWYQQILGQGPKLLIQFQNNGVVDDSQLPKDRFSAERLKGVDSTLKIQPAKLEDSAVYLCASSLVELTSGNTIYFGEGSWLTVV.

The sample holds a few counts of this clone. The rearrangement links TRBV30 to TRBJ2-7; tentatively, D is TRBD1 (5 bases). V was trimmed by 1 base and J by 4 bases, leaving 11 bases between them. Germline V gives CDR1 GTSNPN, CDR2 SVGIG (reference sequence). The CDR3 covers 13 residues. CDR3 protein: CAWSAQPGYEQYF. CDR3 DNA: TGTGCCTGGAGTGCCCAACCAGGGTACGAGCAGTACTTC.

Turning to this clone: The junction shows a germline mismatch at one end, possibly a read error. V is TRBV6-5 and J is TRBJ1-1; D is ambiguous. The CDR3 spans 16 residues. Germline CDR1 reads MNHEY; CDR2 reads SVGAGI. This chain's CDR3 is CANSYSSRHQNTEAFF. Here the CDR3 DNA reads TGTGCCAACAGTTACTCGAGTCGTCACCAGAACACTGAAGCTTTCTTT.

The rearrangement links TRBV5-4 to TRBJ2-1; 11 bases fit TRBD2. V lost 5 bases and J lost 4; bases outside the gene matches: 5. Germline V gene data show CDR1 as SGHNT and CDR2 as YYREEE (reference sequence). There are 15 residues in the CDR3. The CDR3: CASRRLAGKYNEQFF. The CDR3 coding sequence is TGTGCCAGCAGAAGACTAGCGGGAAAATACAATGAGCAGTTCTTC.

The J gene is TRBJ2-1, the V gene TRBV19; D is uncertain. The V gene's germline CDR1 is LNHDA and CDR2 SQIVND (reference sequence). The CDR3 is 14 residues long. With 5 bases removed from V and 0 bases from J, the gap between germline ends came to 8 bases. The CDR3 sequence is CASSGLSSYNEQFF. CDR3 DNA sequence: TGTGCCAGTAGTGGATTAAGCTCCTACAATGAGCAGTTCTTC.

The rearrangement uses TRBV12-5 and TRBJ2-1; 10 bases fit TRBD2. V gave up 6 bases and J gave up 10 bases; unmatched junction bases: 15. The germline CDR1 and CDR2 sequences are LGHNT and FRNRAP. This CDR3 is built from 16 residues. The CDR3 loop is CASGTPSGLATMEQFF. Here the CDR3 DNA reads TGTGCTAGTGGCACTCCATCGGGACTAGCGACGATGGAGCAGTTCTTC. The variable domain in full, completed from reference TRBV12-5 and TRBJ2-1, reads DARVTQTPRHKVTEMGQEVTMRCQPILGHNTVFWYRQTMMQGLELLAYFRNRAPLDDSGMPKDRFSAEMPDATLATLKIQPSEPRDSAVYFCASGTPSGLATMEQFFGPGTRLTVL.

The chain joins TRBV7-9 to TRBJ1-1; D is unclear. CDR1 is SEHNR, CDR2 FQNEAQ, per germline (reference sequence). CDR3 length: 14 amino acids. V lost 4 bases and J 0 bases, leaving 9 bases between the germline ends. The chain's CDR3 is CASSSPRLNTEAFF. CDR3 coding DNA: TGTGCCAGCAGCTCCCCACGGCTGAACACTGAAGCTTTCTTT. Full variable domain (remainder filled in from reference TRBV7-9 and TRBJ1-1): DTGVSQNPRHKITKRGQNVTFRCDPISEHNRLYWYRQTLGQGPEFLTYFQNEAQLEKSRLLSDRFSAERPKGSFSTLEIQRTEQGDSAMYLCASSSPRLNTEAFFGQGTRLTVV.

This chain links TRBV30 with TRBJ1-2; D uncertain. The CDR3 covers 12 residues. The germline V gene encodes CDR1 GTSNPN and CDR2 SVGIG (reference sequence). V dropped 5 bases and J dropped 5 bases, with 12 bases sitting between them. Here the CDR3 DNA reads TGTGCCTGGTTAAAGGACCTTTATGGCTACACCTTC. It translates to CAWLKDLYGYTF.

The chain recombines TRBV30 with TRBJ1-1, with D possibly matching TRBD1 (5 bases). V was pared by 3 bases and J by 5 bases, with 16 bases between. The length of the CDR3 is 14 residues. Germline V gene lookup returns CDR1 GTSNPN and CDR2 SVGIG (reference sequence). This chain's CDR3 is CAWRPGRGWTEAFF. The CDR3 DNA sequence: TGTGCCTGGAGACCGGGACGCGGTTGGACTGAAGCTTTCTTT. The entire variable domain, with the rest obtained from reference TRBV30 and TRBJ1-1, is as follows: SQTIHQWPATLVQPVGSPLSLECTVEGTSNPNLYWYRQAAGRGLQLLFYSVGIGQISSEVPQNLSASRPQDRQFILSSKKLLLSDSGFYLCAWRPGRGWTEAFFGQGTRLTVV.

V is TRBV7-9 and J is TRBJ2-5, with TRBD1 matching 9 bases. The junction had 7 bases not matched to a gene; V was cut back by 2 bases and J by 3 bases. The CDR3 is made up of 16 amino acids. Germline V CDR1 and CDR2: SEHNR, FQNEAQ (reference sequence). The CDR3 coding sequence is TGTGCCAGCAGCTTACTCAGGACAGGGGTGGAAGAGACCCAGTACTTC. Its protein is CASSLLRTGVEETQYF.

Here the CDR3 reads CASSYSASSSGNTIYF. As DNA, the CDR3 is TGTGCCAGCAGTTACTCGGCCAGTTCCTCTGGAAACACCATATATTTT. V usage is TRBV6-5 and J usage is TRBJ1-3, with D uncertain. The CDR3 length is 16 residues. Germline V gene data show CDR1 as MNHEY and CDR2 as SVGAGI. Deletions cut 0 bases from V and 0 bases from J, with 9 bases between.

CDR3 coding DNA: TGTGCCAGCAGCTTACACCAGGGGGTCGCAGATACGCAGTATTTT. Translated: CASSLHQGVADTQYF. This chain connects TRBV7-9 to TRBJ2-3; 7 nucleotides line up with TRBD1. The CDR3 has 15 residues. Unmatched junction bases numbered 6, after V lost 2 bases and J lost 4 bases. In germline, CDR1 is SEHNR, CDR2 FQNEAQ (reference sequence).

This clone was counted a few times. This rearrangement joins TRBV6-4 to TRBJ2-1; 10 nucleotides match TRBD2. Germline values: CDR1 MRHNA, CDR2 SNTAGT. The ends lost 3 bases at V and 4 bases at J; junction bases unmatched: 0. This CDR3 is built from 14 residues. The CDR3 DNA follows: TGTGCCAGCAGTGAGGGACTAGCGTACAATGAGCAGTTCTTC. This gives the protein CASSEGLAYNEQFF.

The chain combines TRBV7-9 with TRBJ2-5, with a tentative D call TRBD2 (7 bases). The CDR3 length is 13 residues. The V gene lost 8 bases and the J gene lost 5 bases, with 15 bases spanning the gap. Germline loops: CDR1 SEHNR, CDR2 FQNEAQ (reference sequence). The CDR3 reads CASAGGPRETQYF. The CDR3 bases are TGTGCCAGCGCCGGGGGGCCTCGGGAGACCCAGTACTTC.

V gene TRBV5-8 combines with J gene TRBJ2-3, with D tentatively TRBD2 (6 bases). The CDR3 totals 15 residues. With 9 bases removed from V and 3 bases from J, the gap between germline ends came to 20 bases. Germline assignment: CDR1 SGHTS and CDR2 YDEGEE. CDR3 protein: CATTWTGEKTDTQYF. In DNA form, the CDR3 reads TGTGCCACGACTTGGACGGGGGAAAAGACAGATACGCAGTATTTT.

V gene TRBV6-5 combines with J gene TRBJ2-6; D gene uncertain. The CDR3 covers 13 residues. Trimming left V 5 bases short and J 1 base short, with 3 bases between. Germline V CDR1 and CDR2: MNHEY, SVGAGI. In nucleotides, the CDR3 is TGTGCCAGCAGTCGTTCTGGGGCCAACGTCCTGACTTTC. It translates to CASSRSGANVLTF.

The V call is TRBV4-1, the J call TRBJ1-2; TRBD1 is a possible D gene (6 bases). CDR3 length: 14 amino acids. The V gene's germline CDR1 is MGHRA and CDR2 YSYEKL. Trimming removed 1 base from V and 6 bases from J, with 12 bases in between. CDR3 nucleotides: TGCGCCAGCAGCCAAGGTCGGGGGGGCGATGGCTACACCTTC. It yields the protein CASSQGRGGDGYTF.

The chain links TRBV5-5 to TRBJ2-7, with D perhaps matching TRBD1 or TRBD2 (5 bases each). This CDR3 contains 13 residues. With 2 bases removed from V and 6 bases from J, the gap between germline ends came to 12 bases. Germline V gives CDR1 SGHKS, CDR2 YYEKEE (reference sequence). The CDR3 sequence is CASSLGTVAEQYF. DNA of the CDR3: TGTGCCAGCAGCTTAGGGACGGTCGCCGAGCAGTACTTC.

V and J are TRBV11-2 and TRBJ1-6, with a possible D match to TRBD1 (5 bases). CDR1 and CDR2 from the germline V gene are SGHAT and FQNNGV. Trimming took off 1 base at V and 8 bases at J, with 18 bases between the two ends. The CDR3 runs 17 residues. Here the CDR3 reads CASSLGPPPGPDSPLHF. CDR3 coding DNA: TGTGCCAGCAGCTTAGGGCCCCCCCCAGGGCCGGATTCACCCCTCCACTTT.

This chain uses TRBV7-3 with TRBJ1-1, with 9 bases fitting TRBD1. Germline V lookup: CDR1 SGHTA, CDR2 FQGTGA. With 4 bases clipped from V and 0 bases from J, the junction kept 3 bases outside the gene matches. The CDR3 is 15 amino acids. CDR3 residues: CASSWGTGMNTEAFF. The CDR3 DNA follows: TGTGCCAGCAGCTGGGGGACAGGGATGAACACTGAAGCTTTCTTT.

The rearrangement joins TRBV5-8 to TRBJ2-5; weak D call: TRBD1 (6 bases). The V gene lost 3 bases and the J gene lost 5 bases, with 8 bases spanning the gap. Germline lookup yields CDR1 SGHTS and CDR2 YDEGEE. This CDR3 has 12 amino acids. CDR3 DNA sequence: TGTGCCAGCAGCTACAGGGTGGAGACCCAGTACTTC. Residues: CASSYRVETQYF.

The V call is TRBV27, the J call TRBJ2-1; D not resolved. Germline CDR1 reads MNHEY; CDR2 reads SMNVEV (reference sequence). V was trimmed by 1 base and J by 0 bases, leaving 10 bases between them. The CDR3 consists of 16 residues. CDR3 in DNA: TGTGCCAGCAGTTTATTCGGCACGAGCTCCTACAATGAGCAGTTCTTC. This translates into CASSLFGTSSYNEQFF.

The chain joins TRBV30 to TRBJ1-3; a weak D match, TRBD1 (6 bases). The V end was cut by 6 bases, the J end by 4 bases, with 13 bases between. CDR3 length: 13 amino acids. From germline, CDR1 is GTSNPN and CDR2 SVGIG (reference sequence). In DNA form, the CDR3 reads TGTGCCTGCGACAGGCCGAAGGGAAACACCATATATTTT. This codes for CACDRPKGNTIYF. Based on the CDR3 plus reference TRBV30 and TRBJ1-3, the full variable domain is SQTIHQWPATLVQPVGSPLSLECTVEGTSNPNLYWYRQAAGRGLQLLFYSVGIGQISSEVPQNLSASRPQDRQFILSSKKLLLSDSGFYLCACDRPKGNTIYFGEGSWLTVV.

J is TRBJ2-4 and V is TRBV9; 9 bases are shared with TRBD2. Germline V gene data show CDR1 as SGDLS and CDR2 as YYNGEE. The CDR3 is made up of 19 amino acids. The trim removed 0 bases at V and 0 bases at J, leaving 10 bases unmatched. As DNA, the CDR3 is TGTGCCAGCAGCGTAGATCCCTTAGCGGGAGATATAGCCAAAAACATTCAGTACTTC. Protein sequence: CASSVDPLAGDIAKNIQYF.

The genes are TRBV5-4 and TRBJ2-2; 10 nucleotides match TRBD2. The germline V gene has CDR1 SGHNT and CDR2 YYREEE (reference sequence). The V and J ends lost 3 bases and 7 bases, in that order; junction bases with no gene match: 6. The CDR3 spans 15 residues. In DNA, the CDR3 is TGTGCCAGCAGCTCAGCGGGGGGGCACGTCGGGGAGCTGTTTTTT. This translates into CASSSAGGHVGELFF. The variable domain in full, completed from reference TRBV5-4 and TRBJ2-2, reads ETGVTQSPTHLIKTRGQQVTLRCSSQSGHNTVSWYQQALGQGPQFIFQYYREEENGRGNFPPRFSGLQFPNYSSELNVNALELDDSALYLCASSSAGGHVGELFFGEGSRLTVL.

The rearrangement uses TRBV5-8 and TRBJ1-5, with 7 bases identical to TRBD1. There are 13 residues in the CDR3. In germline, CDR1 is SGHTS, CDR2 YDEGEE. V gave up 5 bases and J gave up 6 bases; unmatched junction bases: 5. CDR3 nucleotide sequence: TGTGCCAGCAGGCCGACAGGGAGTCAGCCCCAGCATTTT. Its translation: CASRPTGSQPQHF.

The rearrangement uses TRBV19 and TRBJ1-5; the D gene is possibly TRBD1 (6 bases). V dropped 7 bases and J dropped 0 bases, with 10 bases sitting between them. There are 14 residues in the CDR3. Per germline, CDR1 LNHDA and CDR2 SQIVND (reference sequence). CDR3 in amino acids: CASTGDYSNQPQHF. As DNA, the CDR3 is TGTGCCAGTACAGGGGATTATAGCAATCAGCCCCAGCATTTT. The complete variable domain, with remaining parts taken from reference TRBV19 and TRBJ1-5, reads DGGITQSPKYLFRKEGQNVTLSCEQNLNHDAMYWYRQDPGQGLRLIYYSQIVNDFQKGDIAEGYSVSREKKESFPLTVTSAQKNPTAFYLCASTGDYSNQPQHFGDGTRLSIL.